Each of the 25 T cell receptor beta chains below was sequenced from the same sample in a study of tumor and adjacent non-tumor tissue in lung cancer (dated by TCRdb to the late 2010s). The library came from multiplex PCR. The sequencer was an Illumina HiSeq 2500. TCRbeta libraries were constructed through three rounds of nested PCR with primers (Table S4) according to protocols adapted from ARM-PCR. The public reads were quality trimmed at Q25 with fastp and then assembled into clones with MiXCR by TCRdb, keeping productive beta chains. Records with the same CDR3 protein are collapsed into one entry carrying the most frequent genes and DNA. Recorded for this sample are about 43,000 distinct CDR3 sequences; less than 65% of them occurred a single time. Of the sample, about 50% falls within the top ten clones. RNA was extracted from bulk unsorted tissue and checked for quality with a NanoDrop ND-1000 and an Agilent 2100. Distant non-tumor tissue taken more than 3 cm from the tumor edge was used as the normal lung sample.

Sample: distant non-tumor lung tissue. The receptors here all came from a man between 45 and 60 years old with non-small cell lung cancer.

This clonotype was counted many times. The CDR3 nucleotides read TGCGCCAGCAGTGATGGAGATCAGCCCCAGCATTTT. Translated, it gives CASSDGDQPQHF. This chain connects TRBV10-2 to TRBJ1-5; D is uncertain. There are 12 residues in the CDR3. CDR1 is WSHSY and CDR2 is SAAADI in the germline V gene. Trimming took 3 bases from V and 5 from J, leaving 5 bases between them.

Worth noting for this clonotype: This may be a read error, as it is one base from a much larger clone. The rearrangement joins TRBV7-9 to TRBJ1-2; 7 positions match TRBD1. With V trimmed by 6 bases and J by 3 bases, 7 bases remained unmatched. CDR1 and CDR2 (germline): SEHNR, FQNEAQ (reference sequence). This CDR3 contains 14 residues. CDR3 DNA: TGTGCCAGCAGGATGGCAGGGGGAGACTATGGCTACACCTTC. Protein: CASRMAGGDYGYTF.

Regarding this clonotype: Without the conserved terminal phenylalanine or tryptophan, this CDR3 likely stems from a read error. The limits of the CDR3 on the DNA are not certain, so only TCRdb's listed CDR3 is given. The V gene is TRBV6-1, the J gene TRBJ1-1; the DNA was not compared with TRBD1, the D call given in the table. A total of 13 residues make up the CDR3, ends included. CDR1 and CDR2 (germline): MNHNS, SASEGT. This chain's CDR3 is CAGSSRLNTEASC.

This clonotype was seen at least ten times. This could be a read error, since a much larger clone is one nucleotide away. V and J are TRBV4-1 and TRBJ2-1, with D maybe TRBD2 (6 bases). Germline V gene sequence: CDR1 MGHRA, CDR2 YSYEKL. The CDR3 runs to 17 residues. The CDR3 protein is CAGSLSETGGVLDEQFF. The DNA for the CDR3 is TGCGCCGGCAGCCTTTCGGAGACTGGAGGGGTATTAGATGAGCAGTTCTTC.

This clonotype was seen only once. A much bigger clone sits one base away, suggesting this may be a read error. The V call is TRBV28, the J call TRBJ2-1; 7 bases fit TRBD2. Per the germline V gene, CDR1 is MDHEN and CDR2 is SYDVKM. The V segment lost 6 bases and the J segment 4 bases; nucleotides outside the gene matches: 12. The CDR3 is 16 residues long. CDR3 DNA sequence: TGTGCCAGCAGCCTGGAGAGAGCGGGACTGTACAATGAGCAGTTCTTC. Encoded protein: CASSLERAGLYNEQFF.

The chain combines TRBV11-2 with TRBJ2-3; D is perhaps TRBD1 (5 bases). Trimming cost V 10 bases and J 4 bases, with 21 bases left between them. The CDR3 covers 15 residues. The germline V gene encodes CDR1 SGHAT and CDR2 FQNNGV. The CDR3 bases are TGTGCCAACAGGTTAGTGGGTGGGCAGGCAGATACGCAGTATTTT. Residues: CANRLVGGQADTQYF.

This clonotype has a single count. One end of the junction does not line up with germline, which may come from a read error. V is TRBV4-1 and J is TRBJ2-3; 8 nucleotides agree with TRBD2. The CDR3 length is 18 residues. CDR1 and CDR2 from the germline V gene are MGHRA and YSYEKL. CDR3: CASSQPAGLVGVSDTHYF. The CDR3 DNA is TGCGCCAGCAGCCAACCTGCGGGACTAGTGGGAGTTTCAGATACGCATTATTTT.

On this clonotype itself: It may be a read error: a sequence one base away is much more abundant. The chain carries TRBV12-3 or TRBV12-4 and TRBJ2-5; D is undetermined. The CDR3 extends over 14 amino acids. Trimming left V 1 base short and J 5 bases short, with 11 bases between. The CDR3 sequence is CASSLDPWLETQYF. CDR3 DNA sequence: TGTGCCAGCAGTTTAGACCCCTGGCTGGAGACCCAGTACTTC.

With regard to this clonotype: An end of the junction does not agree with germline; a read error may underlie this. V usage is TRBV10-3 and J usage is TRBJ1-2, with D possibly being TRBD1 (5 bases). Germline CDR1 and CDR2: ENHRY and SYGVKD. CDR3 length: 15 residues. CDR3 in DNA: TGTGTCATCAATGAGTCGATGGGGCGGGTAGATGGCTACACCTTC. It specifies CVINESMGRVDGYTF.

A note on this clonotype: A much larger clone differs from this one at a single base, so this may be a read error. This chain joins TRBV5-1 and TRBJ2-3; maybe TRBD2 (6 bases). The CDR3 has 18 amino acids. V was pared by 1 base and J by 0 bases, with 18 bases between. Germline CDR1 SGHRS, CDR2 YFSETQ. CDR3 DNA: TGCGCCAGCAGCTTGTTTAACGGAGGGGCTTCGAGCACAGATACGCAGTATTTT. The encoded protein is CASSLFNGGASSTDTQYF.

The count of this clonotype is one. At one end the junction does not follow the germline gene, possibly because of a read error. DNA of the CDR3: TGTGCCGCCAGTGATCCACAAGGGGTCACCACCGGGGAGCTGTTTTTT. This codes for CAASDPQGVTTGELFF. The J gene is TRBJ2-2, the V gene TRBV24-1, with D possibly TRBD1 on 5 matching bases. The CDR3 loop spans 16 amino acids. CDR1 and CDR2 from the germline V gene are KGHDR and SFDVKD.

This clonotype was detected many times. This sequence joins TRBV29-1 and TRBJ2-7; D possibly corresponds to TRBD1 (5 bases). The CDR3 spans 12 residues. The germline CDR1 and CDR2 sequences are SQVTM and ANQGSEA. The V and J ends lost 4 bases and 7 bases respectively, with 14 bases between them. CDR3 loop: CSVGTGQGEQYF. The CDR3 coding sequence is TGCAGCGTTGGAACAGGCCAAGGGGAGCAGTACTTC.

A note on this clonotype: Sequence at one end of the junction differs from germline and may be a read error. This chain joins TRBV6-2 or TRBV6-3 and TRBJ2-7, with D tentatively TRBD1 or TRBD2 (6 bases each). This CDR3 spans 12 amino acids. Germline-derived CDR1 and CDR2 are MNHEY and SVGEGT. The CDR3 region is CAARRGPYEQYF. The CDR3 nucleotides are TGTGCCGCCAGACGGGGGCCCTATGAGCAGTACTTC.

The J gene is TRBJ1-1, the V gene TRBV5-4; 8 nucleotides align to TRBD1. This CDR3 contains 14 residues. The germline V gene encodes CDR1 SGHNT and CDR2 YYREEE (reference sequence). J gave up 7 bases and V 6 bases, and 11 bases lay outside the gene matches. The CDR3 DNA reads as TGTGCCAGCATCTCCGGGTCAGGGGGCCTTGAAGCTTTCTTT. Its translation is CASISGSGGLEAFF.

About this clonotype itself: A junction boundary mismatches the germline segment, possibly from a read error. The J gene is TRBJ2-2, the V gene TRBV5-1; tentative D call: TRBD2 (5 bases). CDR3 length: 15 amino acids. Germline assignment: CDR1 SGHRS and CDR2 YFSETQ. The CDR3 spells CASSFLAEYTWELFF. CDR3 DNA: TGCGCCAGCAGCTTCCTAGCAGAGTACACCTGGGAGCTGTTTTTT.

Comments on this clonotype: Possible read error: a much larger clone is one base away. J is TRBJ1-2 and V is TRBV7-9; D is unclear. The V gene's germline CDR1 is SEHNR and CDR2 FQNEAQ (reference sequence). There are 15 residues in the CDR3. V shed 3 bases and J shed 1 base, with 12 bases lying between them. The CDR3 DNA reads TGTGCCAGCAGCTTTCATCTCACAGTTAACTATGGCTACACCTTC. Translating it yields CASSFHLTVNYGYTF.

The chain recombines TRBV5-1 with TRBJ2-5; 7 nucleotides agree with TRBD1. The V gene's germline CDR1 is SGHRS and CDR2 YFSETQ. With 7 bases clipped from V and 3 bases from J, the junction kept 12 bases outside the gene matches. CDR3 size: 15 residues. In DNA form, the CDR3 reads TGCGCCAGCGGCGTACAGGGGCGAGATGAAGAGACCCAGTACTTC. Protein product: CASGVQGRDEETQYF.

The chain employs TRBV5-4 and TRBJ1-1; 7 bases are shared with TRBD1. V trimming: 8 bases; J trimming: 7 bases; junction bases outside the gene matches: 14. This CDR3 is built from 14 residues. In germline, CDR1 is SGHNT, CDR2 YYREEE (reference sequence). This CDR3 is CASNSGTEGLEAFF. Here the CDR3 DNA reads TGTGCCAGTAACTCCGGGACAGAAGGGCTTGAAGCTTTCTTT. Drawing the rest from reference TRBV5-4 and TRBJ1-1, the complete variable domain is ETGVTQSPTHLIKTRGQQVTLRCSSQSGHNTVSWYQQALGQGPQFIFQYYREEENGRGNFPPRFSGLQFPNYSSELNVNALELDDSALYLCASNSGTEGLEAFFGQGTRLTVV.

The chain combines TRBV4-1 with TRBJ2-7; 9 bases agree with TRBD1. The germline V gene encodes CDR1 MGHRA and CDR2 YSYEKL. This CDR3 is 16 amino acids long. The CDR3 coding sequence is TGCACCAACAGCCAAGAATGGGCCGGGACAGGGCTCGGGCAGTACTTC. Amino acids: CTNSQEWAGTGLGQYF.

This clonotype has a count of ten or more. This chain uses TRBV29-1 with TRBJ1-4, with D maybe TRBD1 (6 bases). V was clipped by 2 bases and J by 6 bases, with 13 bases between them. CDR3 length: 14 residues. The V gene's germline CDR1 is SQVTM and CDR2 ANQGSEA. CDR3 DNA: TGCAGCGTTGAAAGTCGGGAGGGGGATGAAAAACTGTTTTTT. This encodes CSVESREGDEKLFF. Full variable domain (rest looked up from reference TRBV29-1 and TRBJ1-4): SAVISQKPSRDICQRGTSLTIQCQVDSQVTMMFWYRQQPGQSLTLIATANQGSEATYESGFVIDKFPISRPNLTFSTLTVSNMSPEDSSIYLCSVESREGDEKLFFGSGTQLSVL.

V gene TRBV2 combines with J gene TRBJ1-6; tentatively, D is TRBD1 (6 bases). The germline CDR1 and CDR2 sequences are SNHLY and FYNNEI. This CDR3 region has 13 residues. CDR3 in DNA: TGTCTCACGATTCAGGGGCAGGATTCACCCCTCCACTTT. It translates to CLTIQGQDSPLHF.

This chain links TRBV7-2 with TRBJ1-2, with a possible D match to TRBD1 (6 bases). The CDR3 extends over 15 amino acids. The germline gives CDR1 SGHTA, CDR2 FQGNSA. V was clipped by 1 base and J by 3 bases, with 12 bases between them. In nucleotides, the CDR3 is TGTGCCAGCAGCTTAGTAGGCAGGGGAGACTATGGCTACACCTTC. Translation: CASSLVGRGDYGYTF.

This clonotype was seen at least ten times. The genes are TRBV4-1 and TRBJ2-4; 7 nucleotides align to TRBD2. CDR1 is MGHRA, CDR2 YSYEKL, per germline. With 0 bases clipped from V and 4 bases from J, the junction kept 3 bases outside the gene matches. This CDR3 contains 15 residues. The CDR3 DNA reads TGCGCCAGCAGCCAAGATCTCGGGAGGAAAAACATTCAGTACTTC. Translation: CASSQDLGRKNIQYF.

The gene calls are TRBV11-2 and TRBJ1-4; perhaps TRBD1 as D (6 bases). Germline V gene lookup returns CDR1 SGHAT and CDR2 FQNNGV. The CDR3 spans 18 residues. The V gene lost 5 bases and the J gene lost 15 bases, with 34 bases spanning the gap. The CDR3 protein is CASSQPVWEQGLNEELFF. The CDR3 DNA reads TGTGCCAGCAGCCAACCTGTTTGGGAACAGGGACTTAATGAAGAATTGTTTTTT.

In the case of this clonotype: A read error may produce the germline difference seen at one junction end. The CDR3 nucleotides read TGTGCCAGCCGCTCCTGGTCTAGCGGGGTACAAGAGACCCGGTACTTC. This codes for CASRSWSSGVQETRYF. The chain employs TRBV11-1 and TRBJ2-5; 9 nucleotides agree with TRBD2. The CDR3 spans 16 residues. Germline V lookup: CDR1 SGHAT, CDR2 FQDESV (reference sequence).